This T cell receptor beta chain was retrieved from a study of cytomegalovirus exposure and HLA in healthy donors. The wider study: Inside one of the first data releases sat 75 million to 100 million unique TCRs taken from HLA-typed donors.

The germline V and J ends were trimmed by 4 bases and 3 bases, with 9 bases remaining between them. From germline, CDR1 is SQVTM and CDR2 ANQGSEA. This CDR3 comprises 13 residues. Both 60 Vbeta primers and 13 Jbeta primers went into the PCR. This table comes from immunoSEQ multiplex PCR, and its TCRdb copy is limited to in-frame clones, with some not included. The data contain over 150,000 clones, about 80% of them singletons. This clone was recorded once. The TCR was taken from a man in his late teens or twenties in good health and CMV-seronegative. The genes are TRBV29-1 and TRBJ2-2; tentative D call: TRBD2 (5 bases). Sample: PBMCs. CDR3 protein: CSVGGLYTGELFF. Here the CDR3 DNA reads TGCAGCGTTGGCGGACTTTACACCGGGGAGCTGTTTTTT.